The clone carrying this T cell receptor beta chain was found a few times. Antigen specificity is unknown. The germline CDR1 and CDR2 sequences are SGHRS and YFSETQ. V lost 4 bases, J lost 3 bases, and 14 bases lay in between. The CDR3 has 15 residues. A universal primer site and UMIs were added as TCR cDNA was made by 5'RACE template switching. TCRdb re-analysed the 5' RACE reads in MiXCR, keeping a single row per CDR3 protein. The table has 610,000 or so distinct CDR3 sequences, around an eighth seen once. These data come from a study of T cells after yellow fever vaccination. Study-level results: Subsequent to the booster, the majority of primary-vaccination clones reappeared (under 98% CD4, 88% CD8).

This sample comprised PBMCs, obtained on the day of the yellow fever booster vaccination. The rearrangement uses TRBV5-1 and TRBJ1-3, with a tentative D call TRBD1 (6 bases). The origin of this receptor is a man younger than 45 who received the YFV17D yellow fever vaccine. CDR3 sequence: CASSENRVVGNTIYF. CDR3 DNA sequence: TGCGCCAGCAGCGAAAACAGGGTCGTTGGAAACACCATATATTTT.